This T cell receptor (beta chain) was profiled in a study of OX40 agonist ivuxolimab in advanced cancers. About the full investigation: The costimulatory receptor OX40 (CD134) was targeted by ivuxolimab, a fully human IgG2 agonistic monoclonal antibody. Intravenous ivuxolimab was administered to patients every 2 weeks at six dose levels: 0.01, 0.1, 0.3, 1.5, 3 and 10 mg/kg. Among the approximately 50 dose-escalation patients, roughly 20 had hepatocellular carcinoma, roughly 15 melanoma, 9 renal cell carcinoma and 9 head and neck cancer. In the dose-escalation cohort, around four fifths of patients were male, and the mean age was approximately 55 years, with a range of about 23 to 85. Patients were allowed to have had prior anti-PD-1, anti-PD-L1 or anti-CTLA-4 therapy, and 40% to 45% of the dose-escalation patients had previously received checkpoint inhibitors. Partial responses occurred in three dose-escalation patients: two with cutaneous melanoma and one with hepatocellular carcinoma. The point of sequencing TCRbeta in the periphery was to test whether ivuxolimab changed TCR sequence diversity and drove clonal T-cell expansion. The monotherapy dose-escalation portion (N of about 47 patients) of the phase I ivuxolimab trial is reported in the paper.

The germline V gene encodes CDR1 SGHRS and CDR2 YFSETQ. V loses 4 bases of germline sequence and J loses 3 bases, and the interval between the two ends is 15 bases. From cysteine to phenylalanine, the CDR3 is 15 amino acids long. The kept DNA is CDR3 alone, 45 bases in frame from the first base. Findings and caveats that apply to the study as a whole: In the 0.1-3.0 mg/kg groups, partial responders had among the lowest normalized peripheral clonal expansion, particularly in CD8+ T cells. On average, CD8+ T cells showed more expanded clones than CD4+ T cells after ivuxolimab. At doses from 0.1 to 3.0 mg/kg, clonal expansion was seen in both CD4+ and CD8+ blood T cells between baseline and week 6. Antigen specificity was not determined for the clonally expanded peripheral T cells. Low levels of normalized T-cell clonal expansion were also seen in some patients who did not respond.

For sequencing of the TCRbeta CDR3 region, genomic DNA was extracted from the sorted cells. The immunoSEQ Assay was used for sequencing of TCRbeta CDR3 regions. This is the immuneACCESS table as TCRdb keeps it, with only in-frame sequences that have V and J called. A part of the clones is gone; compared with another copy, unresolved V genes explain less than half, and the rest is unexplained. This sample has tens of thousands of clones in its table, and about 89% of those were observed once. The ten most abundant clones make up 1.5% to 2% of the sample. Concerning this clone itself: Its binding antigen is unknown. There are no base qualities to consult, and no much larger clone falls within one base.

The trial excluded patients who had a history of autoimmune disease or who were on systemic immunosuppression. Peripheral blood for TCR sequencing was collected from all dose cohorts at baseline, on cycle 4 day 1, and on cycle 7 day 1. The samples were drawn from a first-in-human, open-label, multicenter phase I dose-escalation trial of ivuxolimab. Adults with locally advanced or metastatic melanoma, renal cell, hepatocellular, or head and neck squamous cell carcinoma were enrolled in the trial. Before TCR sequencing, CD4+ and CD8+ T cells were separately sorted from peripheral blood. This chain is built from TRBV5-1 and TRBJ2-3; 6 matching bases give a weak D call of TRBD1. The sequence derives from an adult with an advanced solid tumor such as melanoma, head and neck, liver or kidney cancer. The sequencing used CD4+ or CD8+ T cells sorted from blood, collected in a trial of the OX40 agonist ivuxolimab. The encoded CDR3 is CASSQGQEGTDTQYF. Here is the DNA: TGCGCCAGCAGCCAGGGACAAGAAGGGACAGATACGCAGTATTTT.